This TCR beta chain was captured by sequencing in a study of response to subunit inactivated influenza vaccine. There are 14 residues in the CDR3. CDR1 is MDHEN and CDR2 is SYDVKM in the germline V gene. V lost 3 bases and J 6 bases, leaving 14 bases between the germline ends. Worth noting for this clonotype: Antigen unknown.

TCRdb itself ran the RT-PCR reads through MiXCR, one entry per CDR3 protein. The sample has 500,000 to 600,000 distinct CDR3 sequences, approximately 12% seen once. Points from the study as a whole: Few new T cells, the authors suggested, are recruited by each seasonal influenza vaccination.

The clonotype originates from a man aged 45-65 years who received an inactivated influenza vaccine. Sequencing was performed on PBMCs from blood, taken on the day of vaccination. This chain connects TRBV28 to TRBJ1-2, with D possibly matching TRBD1 (5 bases). The CDR3 protein is CASSLLGAINGYTF. CDR3 nucleotide sequence: TGTGCCAGCAGTTTGCTAGGGGCGATTAATGGCTACACCTTC.